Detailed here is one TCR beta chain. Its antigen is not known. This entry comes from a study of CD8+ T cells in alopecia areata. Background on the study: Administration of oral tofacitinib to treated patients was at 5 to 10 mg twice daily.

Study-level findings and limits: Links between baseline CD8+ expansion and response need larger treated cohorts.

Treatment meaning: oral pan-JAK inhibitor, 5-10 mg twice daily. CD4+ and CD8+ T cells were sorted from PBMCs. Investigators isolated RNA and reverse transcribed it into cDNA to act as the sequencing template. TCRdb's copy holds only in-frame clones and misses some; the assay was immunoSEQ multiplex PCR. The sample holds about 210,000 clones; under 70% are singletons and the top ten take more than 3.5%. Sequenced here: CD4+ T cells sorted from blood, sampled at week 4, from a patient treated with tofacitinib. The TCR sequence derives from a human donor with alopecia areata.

The CDR3 is CASSLDQGYGYTF. CDR3 DNA: TGTGCCAGCAGCTTAGACCAGGGGTATGGCTACACCTTC. The chain couples TRBV7-2 to TRBJ1-2, with a weak D call TRBD1 (6 bases). Germline CDR1 SGHTA, CDR2 FQGNSA. V was shortened by 1 base and J by 5 bases, with 8 bases between the two germline ends. The CDR3 totals 13 residues. Variable domain in full (rest from reference TRBV7-2 and TRBJ1-2): GAGVSQSPSNKVTEKGKDVELRCDPISGHTALYWYRQSLGQGLEFLIYFQGNSAPDKSGLPSDRFSAERTGGSVSTLTIQRTQQEDSAVYLCASSLDQGYGYTFGSGTRLTVV.